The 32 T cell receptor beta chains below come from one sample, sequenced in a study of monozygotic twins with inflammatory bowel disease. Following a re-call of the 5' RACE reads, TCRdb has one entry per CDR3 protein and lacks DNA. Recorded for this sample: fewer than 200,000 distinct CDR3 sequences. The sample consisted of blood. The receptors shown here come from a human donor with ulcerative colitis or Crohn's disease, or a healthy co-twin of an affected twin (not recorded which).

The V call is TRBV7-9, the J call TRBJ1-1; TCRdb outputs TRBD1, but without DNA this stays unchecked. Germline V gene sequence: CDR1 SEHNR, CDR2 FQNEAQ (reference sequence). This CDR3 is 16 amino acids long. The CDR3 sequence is CASSLGAGMENTEAFF. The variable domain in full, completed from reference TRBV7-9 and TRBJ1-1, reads DTGVSQNPRHKITKRGQNVTFRCDPISEHNRLYWYRQTLGQGPEFLTYFQNEAQLEKSRLLSDRFSAERPKGSFSTLEIQRTEQGDSAMYLCASSLGAGMENTEAFFGQGTRLTVV.

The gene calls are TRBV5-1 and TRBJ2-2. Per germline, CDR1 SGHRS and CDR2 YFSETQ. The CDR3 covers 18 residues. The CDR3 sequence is CASSLALGYGLGTGELFF.

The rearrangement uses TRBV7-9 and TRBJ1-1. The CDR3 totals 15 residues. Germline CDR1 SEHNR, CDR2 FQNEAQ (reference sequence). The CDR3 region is CASSPTWATNTEAFF.

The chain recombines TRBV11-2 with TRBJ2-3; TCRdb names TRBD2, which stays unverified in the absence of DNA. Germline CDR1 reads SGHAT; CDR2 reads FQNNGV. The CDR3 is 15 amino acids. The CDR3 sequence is CASSLAAGGIDTQYF. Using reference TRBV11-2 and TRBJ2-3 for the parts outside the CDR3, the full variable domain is EAGVAQSPRYKIIEKRQSVAFWCNPISGHATLYWYQQILGQGPKLLIQFQNNGVVDDSQLPKDRFSAERLKGVDSTLKIQPAKLEDSAVYLCASSLAAGGIDTQYFGPGTRLTVL.

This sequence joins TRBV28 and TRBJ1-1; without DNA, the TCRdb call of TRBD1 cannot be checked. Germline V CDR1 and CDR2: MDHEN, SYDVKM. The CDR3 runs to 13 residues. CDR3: CASTDSSPLEAFF.

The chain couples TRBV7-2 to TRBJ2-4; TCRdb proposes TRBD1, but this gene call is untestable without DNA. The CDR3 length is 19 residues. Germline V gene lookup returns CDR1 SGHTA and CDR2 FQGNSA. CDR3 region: CASSLAWDRINLAKNIQYF.

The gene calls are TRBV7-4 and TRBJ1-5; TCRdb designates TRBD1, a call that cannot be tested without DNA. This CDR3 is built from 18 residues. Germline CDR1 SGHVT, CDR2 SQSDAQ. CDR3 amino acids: CASSLVASRGREDQPQHF.

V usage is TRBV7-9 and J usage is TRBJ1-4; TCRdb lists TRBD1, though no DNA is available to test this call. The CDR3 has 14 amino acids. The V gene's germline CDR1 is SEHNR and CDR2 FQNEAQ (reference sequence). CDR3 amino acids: CASSRDRGQEKLFF.

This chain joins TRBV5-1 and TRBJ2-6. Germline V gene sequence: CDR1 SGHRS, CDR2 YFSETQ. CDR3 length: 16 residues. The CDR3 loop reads CASSLSENSGANVLTF.

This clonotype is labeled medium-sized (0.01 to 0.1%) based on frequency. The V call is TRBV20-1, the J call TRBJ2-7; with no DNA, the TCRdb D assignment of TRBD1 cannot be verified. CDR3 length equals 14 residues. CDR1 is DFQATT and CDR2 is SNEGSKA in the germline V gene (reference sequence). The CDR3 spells CSARVSRTGGDQYF.

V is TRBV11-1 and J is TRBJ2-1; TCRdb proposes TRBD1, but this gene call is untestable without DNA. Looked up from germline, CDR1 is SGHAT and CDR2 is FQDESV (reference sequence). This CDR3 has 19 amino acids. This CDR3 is CASSLRAAGPDRVYNEQFF.

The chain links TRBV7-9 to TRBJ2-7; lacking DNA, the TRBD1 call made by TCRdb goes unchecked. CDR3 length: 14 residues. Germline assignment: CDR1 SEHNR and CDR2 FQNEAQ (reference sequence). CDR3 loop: CASSLSPPSYEQYF.

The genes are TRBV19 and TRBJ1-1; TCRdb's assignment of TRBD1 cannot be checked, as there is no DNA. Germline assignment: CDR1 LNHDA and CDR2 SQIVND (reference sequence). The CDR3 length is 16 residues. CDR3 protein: CASSIGTGGINTEAFF.

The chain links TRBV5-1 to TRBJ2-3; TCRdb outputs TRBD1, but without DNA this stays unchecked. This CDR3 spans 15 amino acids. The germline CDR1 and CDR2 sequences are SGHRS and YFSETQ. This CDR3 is CASSLGEQGADTQYF.

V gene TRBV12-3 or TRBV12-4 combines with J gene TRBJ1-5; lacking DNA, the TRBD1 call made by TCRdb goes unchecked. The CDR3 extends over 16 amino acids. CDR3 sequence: CASSSQTGVGNQPQHF.

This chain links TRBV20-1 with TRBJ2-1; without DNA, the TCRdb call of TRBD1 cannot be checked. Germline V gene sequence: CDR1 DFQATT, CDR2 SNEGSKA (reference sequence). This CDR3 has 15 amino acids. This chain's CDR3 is CSAERAESSYNEQFF.

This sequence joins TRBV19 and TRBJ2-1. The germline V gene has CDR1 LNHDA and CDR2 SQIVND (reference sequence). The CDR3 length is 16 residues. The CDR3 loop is CASSIDYRGSYNEQFF.

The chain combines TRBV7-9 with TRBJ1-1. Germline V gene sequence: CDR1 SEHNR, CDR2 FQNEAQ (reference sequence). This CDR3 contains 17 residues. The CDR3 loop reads CASNSGIQDPSNTEAFF.

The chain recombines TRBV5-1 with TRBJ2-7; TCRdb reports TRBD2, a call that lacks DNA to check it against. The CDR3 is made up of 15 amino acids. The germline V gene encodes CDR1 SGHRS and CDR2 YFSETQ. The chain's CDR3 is CASSPSRRGTYEQYF.

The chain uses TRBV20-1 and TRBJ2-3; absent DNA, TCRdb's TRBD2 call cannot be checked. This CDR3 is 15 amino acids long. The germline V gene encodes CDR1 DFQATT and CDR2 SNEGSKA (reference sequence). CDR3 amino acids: CSASVPGALTDTQYF.

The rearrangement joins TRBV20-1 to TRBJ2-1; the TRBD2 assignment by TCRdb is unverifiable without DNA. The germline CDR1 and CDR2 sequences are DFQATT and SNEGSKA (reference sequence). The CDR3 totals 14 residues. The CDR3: CSASRRLADNEQFF.

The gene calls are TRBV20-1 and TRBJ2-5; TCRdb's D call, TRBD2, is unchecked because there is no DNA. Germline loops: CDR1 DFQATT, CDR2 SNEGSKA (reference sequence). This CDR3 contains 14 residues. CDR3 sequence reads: CSARVGGRGETQYF.

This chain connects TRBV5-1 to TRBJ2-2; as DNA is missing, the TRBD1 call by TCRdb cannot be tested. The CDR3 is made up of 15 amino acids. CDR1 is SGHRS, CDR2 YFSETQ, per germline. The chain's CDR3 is CASSPRGSETGELFF.

This CDR3 is CASSSTTPANTGELFF. J is TRBJ2-2 and V is TRBV7-3. This CDR3 comprises 16 residues. Germline V gene lookup returns CDR1 SGHTA and CDR2 FQGTGA.

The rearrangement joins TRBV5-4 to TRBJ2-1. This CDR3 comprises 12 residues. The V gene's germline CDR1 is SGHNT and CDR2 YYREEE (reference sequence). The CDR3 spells CASSGSTNEQFF.

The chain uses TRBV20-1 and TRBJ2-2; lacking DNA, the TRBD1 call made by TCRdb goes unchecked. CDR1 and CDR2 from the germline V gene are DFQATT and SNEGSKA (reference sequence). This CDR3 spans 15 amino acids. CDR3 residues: CSARDTTADTGELFF.

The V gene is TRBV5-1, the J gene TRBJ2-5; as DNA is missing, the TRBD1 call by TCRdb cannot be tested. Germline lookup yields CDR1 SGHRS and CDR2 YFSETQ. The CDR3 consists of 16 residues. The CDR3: CASSEQGAGRVETQYF.

CDR3 sequence reads: CASARGSQETQYF. The chain is built from TRBV28 and TRBJ2-5; the D call from TCRdb, TRBD1, cannot be confirmed without DNA. Germline values: CDR1 MDHEN, CDR2 SYDVKM. The CDR3 contains 13 residues. Full variable domain (outside the CDR3, taken from reference TRBV28 and TRBJ2-5): DVKVTQSSRYLVKRTGEKVFLECVQDMDHENMFWYRQDPGLGLRLIYFSYDVKMKEKGDIPEGYSVSREKKERFSLILESASTNQTSMYLCASARGSQETQYFGPGTRLLVL.

The CDR3: CASSQDRGFSYTF. The chain joins TRBV3-1 to TRBJ1-2; TCRdb lists TRBD1, though no DNA is available to test this call. The length of the CDR3 is 13 residues. From germline, CDR1 is LGHDT and CDR2 YNNKEL (reference sequence).

Here the CDR3 reads CASRAIGRDQETQYF. This chain links TRBV6-1 with TRBJ2-5. Per germline, CDR1 MNHNS and CDR2 SASEGT. The length of the CDR3 is 15 residues.

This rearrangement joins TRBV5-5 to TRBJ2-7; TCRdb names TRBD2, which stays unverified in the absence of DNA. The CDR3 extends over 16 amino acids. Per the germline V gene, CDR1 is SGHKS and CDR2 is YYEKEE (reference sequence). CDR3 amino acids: CASSLGVASGTREQYF.

The CDR3 loop is CASSSQFNEQFF. V usage is TRBV7-2 and J usage is TRBJ2-1. Germline CDR1 SGHTA, CDR2 FQGNSA. This CDR3 is built from 12 residues.